This T cell receptor beta chain appears in the sequencing data of a study of CD8 T cells in Susac syndrome. Germline CDR1 GTSNPN, CDR2 SVGIG (reference sequence). Between the trimmed V and J ends, which lost 1 base and 4 bases, there was a span of 8 bases. The length of the CDR3 is 14 residues. The authors reverse transcribed about 0.45 to 1 ug RNA with random hexamers. It was immunoSEQ multiplex PCR that amplified TCR beta CDR3 across 54 Vbeta and 13 Jbeta. Using its own MiXCR run on the immunoSEQ multiplex PCR reads, TCRdb lists one record per CDR3 protein. The sample records 200,000 or so distinct CDR3 sequences, around 96% being singletons. Relapsing-remitting disease, either stable or active, was present in the multiple sclerosis controls, who were treatment-naive patients. Negative isolation was used for CD8+ and CD4+ T cells and FACS enrichment for TEMRA cells.

The chain links TRBV30 to TRBJ1-6; D is uncertain. The sequenced material came from CD4+ T cells from PBMCs. The receptor's source is a human donor with multiple sclerosis. CDR3 in amino acids: CAWSALGYNSPLHF. As DNA, the CDR3 is TGTGCCTGGAGTGCCTTGGGGTATAATTCACCCCTCCACTTT.